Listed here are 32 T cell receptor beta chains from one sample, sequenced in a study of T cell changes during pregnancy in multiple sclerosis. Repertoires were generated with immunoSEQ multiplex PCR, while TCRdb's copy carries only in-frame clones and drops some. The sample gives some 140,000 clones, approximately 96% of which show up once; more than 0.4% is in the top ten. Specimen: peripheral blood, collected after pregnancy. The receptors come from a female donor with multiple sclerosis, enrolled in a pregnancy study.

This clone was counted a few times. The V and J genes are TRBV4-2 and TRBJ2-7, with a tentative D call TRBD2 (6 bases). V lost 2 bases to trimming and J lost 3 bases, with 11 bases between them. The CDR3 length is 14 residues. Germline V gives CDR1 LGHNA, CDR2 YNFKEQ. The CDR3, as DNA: TGTGCCAGCAGCCAACAGACTAGGATCTACGAGCAGTACTTC. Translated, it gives CASSQQTRIYEQYF.

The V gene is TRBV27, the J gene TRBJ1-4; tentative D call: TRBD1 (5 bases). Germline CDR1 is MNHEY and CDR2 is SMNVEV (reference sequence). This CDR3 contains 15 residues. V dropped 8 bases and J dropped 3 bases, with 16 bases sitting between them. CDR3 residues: CASLRSGGANEKLFF. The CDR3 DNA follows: TGTGCCAGCCTTAGGTCGGGGGGTGCTAATGAAAAACTGTTTTTT.

The CDR3 spells CASSGGGGNSYEQYF. Here the CDR3 DNA reads TGTGCCAGCAGCGGCGGGGGGGGGAACAGTTACGAGCAGTACTTC. This chain uses TRBV7-9 with TRBJ2-7, with TRBD2 matching over 9 bases. Unmatched junction bases numbered 9, after V lost 5 bases and J lost 4 bases. Germline CDR1 is SEHNR and CDR2 is FQNEAQ (reference sequence). The CDR3 loop spans 15 amino acids.

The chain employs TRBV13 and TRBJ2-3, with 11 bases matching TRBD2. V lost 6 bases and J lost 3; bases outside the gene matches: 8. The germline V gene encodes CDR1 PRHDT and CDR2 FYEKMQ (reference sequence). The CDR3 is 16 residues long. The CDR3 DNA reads TGTGCCAGCAGGTTACTAGCGGGAGCATGGACAGATACGCAGTATTTT. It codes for CASRLLAGAWTDTQYF. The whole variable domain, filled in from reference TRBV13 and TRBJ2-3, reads AAGVIQSPRHLIKEKRETATLKCYPIPRHDTVYWYQQGPGQDPQFLISFYEKMQSDKGSIPDRFSAQQFSDYHSELNMSSLELGDSALYFCASRLLAGAWTDTQYFGPGTRLTVL.

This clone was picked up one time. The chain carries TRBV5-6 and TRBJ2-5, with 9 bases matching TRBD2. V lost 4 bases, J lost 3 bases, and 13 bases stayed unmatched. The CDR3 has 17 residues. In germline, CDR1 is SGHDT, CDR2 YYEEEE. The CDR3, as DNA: TGTGCCAGCAGCCTCAGGGTCGGGGGACTAGCTGAAGAGACCCAGTACTTC. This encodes CASSLRVGGLAEETQYF.

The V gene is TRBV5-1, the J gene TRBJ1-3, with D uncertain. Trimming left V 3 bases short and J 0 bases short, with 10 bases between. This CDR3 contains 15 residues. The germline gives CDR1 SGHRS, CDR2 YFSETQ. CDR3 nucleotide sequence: TGCGCCAGCAGCTCCGGGTCCGACTCTGGAAACACCATATATTTT. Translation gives CASSSGSDSGNTIYF.

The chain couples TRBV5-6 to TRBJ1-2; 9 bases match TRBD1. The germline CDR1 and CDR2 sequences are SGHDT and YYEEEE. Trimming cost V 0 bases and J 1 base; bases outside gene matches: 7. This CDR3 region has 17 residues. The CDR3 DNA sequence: TGTGCCAGCAGCTTGGGACGGGGACAGGGACTTAACTATGGCTACACCTTC. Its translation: CASSLGRGQGLNYGYTF.

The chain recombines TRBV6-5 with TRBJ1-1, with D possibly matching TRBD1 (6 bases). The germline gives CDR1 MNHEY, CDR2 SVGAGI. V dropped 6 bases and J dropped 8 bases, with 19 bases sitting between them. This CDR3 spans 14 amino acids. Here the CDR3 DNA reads TGTGCCAGCAGATATGGTCACCTACAGGGAGAAGCTTTCTTT. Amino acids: CASRYGHLQGEAFF.

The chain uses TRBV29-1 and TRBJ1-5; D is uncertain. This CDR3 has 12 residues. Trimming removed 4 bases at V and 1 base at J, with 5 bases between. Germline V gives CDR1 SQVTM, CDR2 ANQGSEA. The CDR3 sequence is CSVAGSNQPQHF. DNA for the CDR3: TGCAGCGTTGCCGGGAGCAATCAGCCCCAGCATTTT.

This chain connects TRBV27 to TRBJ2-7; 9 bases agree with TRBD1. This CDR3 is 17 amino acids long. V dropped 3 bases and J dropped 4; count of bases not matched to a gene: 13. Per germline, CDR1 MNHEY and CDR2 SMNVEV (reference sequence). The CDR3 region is CASSLAAVGQGSYEQYF. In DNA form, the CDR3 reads TGTGCCAGCAGTTTGGCTGCGGTAGGACAGGGGTCATACGAGCAGTACTTC.

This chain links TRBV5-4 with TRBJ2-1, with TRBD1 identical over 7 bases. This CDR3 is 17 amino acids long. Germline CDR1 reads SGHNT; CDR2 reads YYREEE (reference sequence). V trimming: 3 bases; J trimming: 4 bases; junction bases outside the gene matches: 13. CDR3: CASSSPRQGRRYNEQFF. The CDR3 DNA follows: TGTGCCAGCAGCTCCCCGAGACAGGGAAGGAGGTACAATGAGCAGTTCTTC.

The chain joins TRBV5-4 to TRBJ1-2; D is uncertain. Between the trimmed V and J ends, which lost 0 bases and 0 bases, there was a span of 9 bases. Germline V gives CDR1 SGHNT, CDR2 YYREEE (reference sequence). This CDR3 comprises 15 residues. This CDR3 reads CASSLALGSNYGYTF. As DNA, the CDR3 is TGTGCCAGCAGCTTGGCTCTAGGTTCTAACTATGGCTACACCTTC.

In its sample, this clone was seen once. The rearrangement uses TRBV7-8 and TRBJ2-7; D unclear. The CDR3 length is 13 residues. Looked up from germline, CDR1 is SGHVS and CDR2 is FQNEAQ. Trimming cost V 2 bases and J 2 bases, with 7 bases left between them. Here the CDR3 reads CASSLIRAYEQYF. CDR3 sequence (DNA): TGTGCCAGCAGCTTAATTCGGGCCTACGAGCAGTACTTC.

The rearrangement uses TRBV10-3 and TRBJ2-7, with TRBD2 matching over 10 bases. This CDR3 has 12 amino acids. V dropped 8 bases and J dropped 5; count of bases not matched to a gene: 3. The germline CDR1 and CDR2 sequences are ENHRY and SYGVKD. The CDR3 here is CAIGSGRDEQYF. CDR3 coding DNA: TGTGCCATCGGAAGCGGGAGGGACGAGCAGTACTTC.

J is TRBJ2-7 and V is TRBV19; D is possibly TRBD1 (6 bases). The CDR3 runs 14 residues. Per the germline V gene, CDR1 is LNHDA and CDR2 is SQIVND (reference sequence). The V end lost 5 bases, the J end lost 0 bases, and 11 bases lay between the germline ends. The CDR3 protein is CASSVTGNSYEQYF. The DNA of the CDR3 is TGTGCCAGTAGTGTTACAGGGAACTCCTACGAGCAGTACTTC.

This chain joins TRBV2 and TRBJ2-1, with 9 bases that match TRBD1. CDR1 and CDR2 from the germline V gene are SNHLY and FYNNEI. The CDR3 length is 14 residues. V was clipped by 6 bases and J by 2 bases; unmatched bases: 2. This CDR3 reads CASSRDRAYNEQFF. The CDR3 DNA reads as TGTGCCAGCAGCCGGGACAGGGCCTACAATGAGCAGTTCTTC.

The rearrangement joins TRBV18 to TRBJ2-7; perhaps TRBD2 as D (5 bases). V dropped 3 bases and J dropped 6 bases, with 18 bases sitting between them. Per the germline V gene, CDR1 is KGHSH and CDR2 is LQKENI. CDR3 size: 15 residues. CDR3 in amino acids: CASSPQRPGKGEQYF. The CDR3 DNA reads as TGTGCCAGCTCACCCCAGCGGCCTGGAAAGGGCGAGCAGTACTTC.

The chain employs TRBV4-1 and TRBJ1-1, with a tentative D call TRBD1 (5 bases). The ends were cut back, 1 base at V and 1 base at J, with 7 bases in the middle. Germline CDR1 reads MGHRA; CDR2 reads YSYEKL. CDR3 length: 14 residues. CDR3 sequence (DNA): TGCGCCAGCAGCCAAGTCGGGGGGAACACTGAAGCTTTCTTT. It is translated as CASSQVGGNTEAFF.

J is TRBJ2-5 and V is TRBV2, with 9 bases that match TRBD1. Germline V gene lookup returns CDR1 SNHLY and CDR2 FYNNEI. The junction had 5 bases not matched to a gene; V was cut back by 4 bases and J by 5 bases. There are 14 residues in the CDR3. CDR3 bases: TGTGCCAGCAGTGTAGTAACAGGGGGCGAGACCCAGTACTTC. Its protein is CASSVVTGGETQYF. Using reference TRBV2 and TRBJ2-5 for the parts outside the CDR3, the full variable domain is EPEVTQTPSHQVTQMGQEVILRCVPISNHLYFYWYRQILGQKVEFLVSFYNNEISEKSEIFDDQFSVERPDGSNFTLKIRSTKLEDSAMYFCASSVVTGGETQYFGPGTRLLVL.

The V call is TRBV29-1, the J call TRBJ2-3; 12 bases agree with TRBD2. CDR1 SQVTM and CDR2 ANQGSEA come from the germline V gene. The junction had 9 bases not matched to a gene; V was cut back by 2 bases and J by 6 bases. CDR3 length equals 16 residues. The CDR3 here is CSVEMSSGRVSDTQYF. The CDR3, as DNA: TGCAGCGTTGAAATGTCTAGCGGGAGGGTGTCGGATACGCAGTATTTT.

DNA of the CDR3: TGTGCCAGCAGTCCTACAGGAACCGGGGAGCTGTTTTTT. This codes for CASSPTGTGELFF. V usage is TRBV28 and J usage is TRBJ2-2; tentative D call: TRBD1 (5 bases). Trimming pared 5 bases from V and 5 bases from J, leaving 9 bases between. Germline V CDR1 and CDR2: MDHEN, SYDVKM. CDR3 length equals 13 residues. Combining the CDR3 with reference TRBV28 and TRBJ2-2 gives the whole variable domain DVKVTQSSRYLVKRTGEKVFLECVQDMDHENMFWYRQDPGLGLRLIYFSYDVKMKEKGDIPEGYSVSREKKERFSLILESASTNQTSMYLCASSPTGTGELFFGEGSRLTVL.

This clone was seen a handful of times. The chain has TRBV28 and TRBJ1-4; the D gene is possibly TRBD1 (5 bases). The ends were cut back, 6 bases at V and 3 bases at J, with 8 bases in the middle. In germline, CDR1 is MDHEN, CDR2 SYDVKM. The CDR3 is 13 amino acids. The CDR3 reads CASRTVPNEKLFF. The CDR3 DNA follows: TGTGCCAGCAGGACAGTCCCTAATGAAAAACTGTTTTTT.

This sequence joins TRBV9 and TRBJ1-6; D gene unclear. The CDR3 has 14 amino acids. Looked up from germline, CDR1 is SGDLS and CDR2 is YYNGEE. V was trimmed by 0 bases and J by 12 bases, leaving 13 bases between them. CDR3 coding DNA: TGTGCCAGCAGCGTAGGGCCGGCCGGCGGACCCCTCCACTTT. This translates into CASSVGPAGGPLHF.

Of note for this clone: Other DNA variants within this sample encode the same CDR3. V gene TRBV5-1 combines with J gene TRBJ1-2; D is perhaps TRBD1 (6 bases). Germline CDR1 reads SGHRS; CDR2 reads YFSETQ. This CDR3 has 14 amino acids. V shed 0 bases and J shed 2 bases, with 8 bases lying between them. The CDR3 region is CASSLGQGNYGYTF. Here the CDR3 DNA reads TGCGCCAGCAGCTTGGGGCAGGGGAACTATGGCTACACCTTC. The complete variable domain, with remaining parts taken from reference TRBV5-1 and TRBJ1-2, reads KAGVTQTPRYLIKTRGQQVTLSCSPISGHRSVSWYQQTPGQGLQFLFEYFSETQRNKGNFPGRFSGRQFSNSRSEMNVSTLELGDSALYLCASSLGQGNYGYTFGSGTRLTVV.

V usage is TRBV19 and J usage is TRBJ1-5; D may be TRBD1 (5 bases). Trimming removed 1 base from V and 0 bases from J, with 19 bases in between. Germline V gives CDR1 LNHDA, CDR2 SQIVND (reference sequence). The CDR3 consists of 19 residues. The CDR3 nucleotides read TGTGCCAGTAGTATAGCCGGGGGACCGGGGTTTCATAGCAATCAGCCCCAGCATTTT. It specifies CASSIAGGPGFHSNQPQHF.

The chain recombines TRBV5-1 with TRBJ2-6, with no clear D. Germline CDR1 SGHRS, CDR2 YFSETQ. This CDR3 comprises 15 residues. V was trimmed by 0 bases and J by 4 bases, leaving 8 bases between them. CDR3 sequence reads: CASSLVPLGANVLTF. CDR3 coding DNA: TGCGCCAGCAGCTTGGTCCCTCTGGGGGCCAACGTCCTGACTTTC.

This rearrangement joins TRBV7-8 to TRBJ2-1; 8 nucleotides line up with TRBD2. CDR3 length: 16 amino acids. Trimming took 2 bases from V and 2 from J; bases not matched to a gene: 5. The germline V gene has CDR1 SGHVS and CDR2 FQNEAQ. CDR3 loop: CASSLTSGGAYNEQFF. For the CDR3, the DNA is TGTGCCAGCAGCTTAACTAGCGGAGGCGCCTACAATGAGCAGTTCTTC. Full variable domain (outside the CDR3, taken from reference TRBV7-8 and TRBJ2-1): GAGVSQSPRYKVAKRGQDVALRCDPISGHVSLFWYQQALGQGPEFLTYFQNEAQLDKSGLPSDRFFAERPEGSVSTLKIQRTQQEDSAVYLCASSLTSGGAYNEQFFGPGTRLTVL.

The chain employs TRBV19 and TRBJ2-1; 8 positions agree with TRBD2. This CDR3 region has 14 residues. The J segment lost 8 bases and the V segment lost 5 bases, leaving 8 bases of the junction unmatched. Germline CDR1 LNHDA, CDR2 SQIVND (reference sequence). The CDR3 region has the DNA TGTGCCAGTAGTCGGACTAGCCTTGGCTATGAGCAGTTCTTC. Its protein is CASSRTSLGYEQFF.

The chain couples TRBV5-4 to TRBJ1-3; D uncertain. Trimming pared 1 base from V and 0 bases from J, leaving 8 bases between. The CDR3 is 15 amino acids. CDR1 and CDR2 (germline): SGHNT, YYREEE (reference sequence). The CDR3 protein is CASSLSGSSGNTIYF. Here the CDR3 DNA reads TGTGCCAGCAGCTTGTCGGGGAGCTCTGGAAACACCATATATTTT.

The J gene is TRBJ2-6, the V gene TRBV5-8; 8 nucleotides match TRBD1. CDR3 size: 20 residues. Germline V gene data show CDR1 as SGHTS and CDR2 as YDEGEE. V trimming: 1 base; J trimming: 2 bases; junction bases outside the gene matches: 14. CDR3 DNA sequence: TGTGCCAGCAGCTTGTTATTCGACAGGGGAAGGACGGCTGGGGCCAACGTCCTGACTTTC. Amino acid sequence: CASSLLFDRGRTAGANVLTF.

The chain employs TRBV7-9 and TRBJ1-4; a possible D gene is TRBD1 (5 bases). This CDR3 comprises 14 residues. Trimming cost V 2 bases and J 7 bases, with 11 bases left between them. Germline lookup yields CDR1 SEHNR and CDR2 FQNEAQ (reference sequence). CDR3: CASSLLQGGEKLFF. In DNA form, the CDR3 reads TGTGCCAGCAGCTTACTCCAGGGTGGTGAAAAACTGTTTTTT. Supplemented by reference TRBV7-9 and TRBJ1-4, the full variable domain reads DTGVSQNPRHKITKRGQNVTFRCDPISEHNRLYWYRQTLGQGPEFLTYFQNEAQLEKSRLLSDRFSAERPKGSFSTLEIQRTEQGDSAMYLCASSLLQGGEKLFFGSGTQLSVL.

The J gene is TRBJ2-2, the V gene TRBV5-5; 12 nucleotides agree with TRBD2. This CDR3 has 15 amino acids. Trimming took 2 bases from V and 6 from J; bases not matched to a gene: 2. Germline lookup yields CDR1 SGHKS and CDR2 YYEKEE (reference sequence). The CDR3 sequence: CASSFLAGGPGELFF. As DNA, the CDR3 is TGTGCCAGCAGCTTCCTAGCGGGAGGGCCCGGGGAGCTGTTTTTT.